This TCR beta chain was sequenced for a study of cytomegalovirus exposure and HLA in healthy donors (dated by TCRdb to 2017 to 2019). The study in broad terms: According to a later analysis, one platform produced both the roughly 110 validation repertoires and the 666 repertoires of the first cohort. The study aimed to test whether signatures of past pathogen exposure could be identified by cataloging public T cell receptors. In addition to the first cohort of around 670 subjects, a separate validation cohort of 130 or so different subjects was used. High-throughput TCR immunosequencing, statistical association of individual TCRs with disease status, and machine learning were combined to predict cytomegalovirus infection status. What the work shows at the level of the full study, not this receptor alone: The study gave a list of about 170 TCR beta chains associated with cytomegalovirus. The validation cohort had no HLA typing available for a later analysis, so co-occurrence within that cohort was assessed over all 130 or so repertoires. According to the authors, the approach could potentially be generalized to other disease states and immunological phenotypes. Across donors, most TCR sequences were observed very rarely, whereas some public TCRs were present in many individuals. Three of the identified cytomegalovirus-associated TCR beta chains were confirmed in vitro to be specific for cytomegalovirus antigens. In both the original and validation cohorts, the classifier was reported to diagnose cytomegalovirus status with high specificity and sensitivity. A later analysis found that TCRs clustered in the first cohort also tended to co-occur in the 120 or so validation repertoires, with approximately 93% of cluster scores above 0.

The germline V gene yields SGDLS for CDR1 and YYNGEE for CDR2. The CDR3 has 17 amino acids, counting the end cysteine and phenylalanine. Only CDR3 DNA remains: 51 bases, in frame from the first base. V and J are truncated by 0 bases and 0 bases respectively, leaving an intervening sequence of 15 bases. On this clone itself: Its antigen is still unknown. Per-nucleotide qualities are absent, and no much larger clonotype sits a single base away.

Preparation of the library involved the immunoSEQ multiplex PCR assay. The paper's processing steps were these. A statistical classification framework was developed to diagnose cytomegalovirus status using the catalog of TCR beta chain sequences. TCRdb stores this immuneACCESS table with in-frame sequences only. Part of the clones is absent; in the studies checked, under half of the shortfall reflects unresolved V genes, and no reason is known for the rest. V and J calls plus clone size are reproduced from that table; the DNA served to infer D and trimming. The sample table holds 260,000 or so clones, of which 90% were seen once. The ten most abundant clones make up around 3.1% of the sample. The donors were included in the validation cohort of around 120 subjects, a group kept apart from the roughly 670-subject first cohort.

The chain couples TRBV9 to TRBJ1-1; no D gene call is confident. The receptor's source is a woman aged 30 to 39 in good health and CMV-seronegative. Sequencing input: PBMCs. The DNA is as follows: TGTGCCAGCAGCGTAGTGGAGGCCCTTCACATGAACACTGAAGCTTTCTTT. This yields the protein CASSVVEALHMNTEAFF.